This TCR beta chain was recovered during a study of cytotoxic CD8 clonotypes in ibrutinib-treated CLL. Study in general: Partial response was seen in about 25 patients and complete response in 2; after median about 68 months, roughly 14 stayed remitted, around 12 progressed.

The method was immunoSEQ multiplex PCR; TCRdb's version includes in-frame clones alone and lacks a portion of them. Of about 130,000 clones in the sample, approximately 83% are singletons; the top ten hold under 2.5%. Study results and caveats: Baseline clonality, above age-matched healthy donor levels, tracked circulating CD8+ T-cell counts. Public clonotypes were rare and shrank or held steady on treatment.

As for this clone: The antigen remains unidentified.

The ends were cut back, 1 base at V and 3 bases at J, with 1 base in the middle. The length of the CDR3 is 11 residues. Germline V gene data show CDR1 as LGHNT and CDR2 as FRNRAP. This sequence was found in a human donor with chronic lymphocytic leukemia. V and J are TRBV12-5 and TRBJ2-7; D gene unclear. Sequencing was performed on PBMCs, taken after 24 months of ibrutinib treatment. The CDR3 DNA sequence: TGTGCTAGTGGTTTGGACTACGAGCAGTACTTC. It is translated as CASGLDYEQYF.